Each of the 25 T cell receptor beta chains below was sequenced from the same sample in a study of blood T cell repertoires in COVID-19. Sequencing used immunoSEQ multiplex PCR; TCRdb keeps in-frame clones, though not all of them. The sample records 55,000 to 65,000 clones, 70% to 85% being singletons. The sequencing sample was made of peripheral blood. Receptors originate from a man aged 55 to 69 with acute or convalescent COVID-19.

The chain uses TRBV19 and TRBJ1-6, with 7 nucleotides matching TRBD1. Germline V gives CDR1 LNHDA, CDR2 SQIVND (reference sequence). The CDR3 runs 15 residues. After removal of 5 bases from V and 7 bases from J, the junction contained 8 bases not matched to a gene. The CDR3 DNA follows: TGTGCCAGTAGTCCCCGGACAGGTGAAAATTCACCCCTCCACTTT. It specifies CASSPRTGENSPLHF.

The rearrangement links TRBV4-1 to TRBJ2-3, with 7 bases that match TRBD1. Trimming at V came to 4 bases and at J to 4 bases, leaving 20 bases not matched to a gene. This CDR3 comprises 19 residues. Per germline, CDR1 MGHRA and CDR2 YSYEKL. CDR3 protein: CASSRFGRNVRTGSDTQYF. CDR3 coding DNA: TGCGCCAGCAGCCGGTTCGGTAGAAACGTCAGGACAGGCTCAGATACGCAGTATTTT.

V and J are TRBV27 and TRBJ2-5; 7 nucleotides match TRBD1. Per the germline V gene, CDR1 is MNHEY and CDR2 is SMNVEV (reference sequence). The CDR3 has 13 residues. Trimming removed 7 bases from V and 3 bases from J; junction bases left unmatched: 5. In DNA form, the CDR3 reads TGTGCCAGCAAAATAACAGGGGAAGAGACCCAGTACTTC. Amino acid sequence: CASKITGEETQYF.

The chain employs TRBV7-9 and TRBJ2-2, with TRBD2 matching over 7 bases. Germline CDR1 and CDR2: SEHNR and FQNEAQ (reference sequence). The trim removed 3 bases at V and 2 bases at J, leaving 3 bases unmatched. CDR3 length: 15 residues. CDR3 in amino acids: CASSFQRGNTGELFF. CDR3 nucleotide sequence: TGTGCCAGCAGCTTCCAGCGGGGCAACACCGGGGAGCTGTTTTTT.

The J gene is TRBJ1-3, the V gene TRBV19, with no clear D. The V and J ends lost 3 bases and 3 bases respectively, with 6 bases between them. The CDR3 has 13 amino acids. CDR1 and CDR2 (germline): LNHDA, SQIVND (reference sequence). The CDR3 here is CASSILNGNTIYF. CDR3 coding DNA: TGTGCCAGTAGTATCTTAAATGGAAACACCATATATTTT.

The chain has TRBV19 and TRBJ1-1, with a tentative D call TRBD1 (6 bases). There are 14 residues in the CDR3. The V gene lost 6 bases and the J gene lost 1 base, with 12 bases spanning the gap. Germline CDR1 is LNHDA and CDR2 is SQIVND (reference sequence). CDR3 sequence: CASRYRVGNTEAFF. The CDR3 DNA follows: TGTGCCAGTAGGTACAGGGTAGGGAACACTGAAGCTTTCTTT.

This chain connects TRBV5-1 to TRBJ1-2, with a weak D call TRBD1 (6 bases). This CDR3 has 13 amino acids. Trimming took 4 bases from V and 6 from J, leaving 13 bases between them. Germline-derived CDR1 and CDR2 are SGHRS and YFSETQ. For the CDR3, the DNA is TGCGCCAGCAGCATGGACAGTATAAATGGCTACACCTTC. As protein: CASSMDSINGYTF.

This chain joins TRBV1 and TRBJ1-4; the DNA was not used to check the table's D call, TRBD1. TRBV1 is deemed a pseudogene. The CDR3 consists of 17 residues. The CDR3 loop is CTSSPIPSQGTNEKLFF. The CDR3 region has the DNA TGCACCAGCAGCCCCATCCCCTCACAGGGAACTAATGAAAAACTGTTTTTT.

V usage is TRBV27 and J usage is TRBJ1-6; 9 bases are shared with TRBD1. Trimming at V came to 8 bases and at J to 7 bases, leaving 0 bases not matched to a gene. CDR3 size: 12 residues. CDR1 is MNHEY and CDR2 is SMNVEV in the germline V gene (reference sequence). This chain's CDR3 is CASGTGNSPLHF. The CDR3 nucleotides are TGTGCCAGCGGGACAGGGAATTCACCCCTCCACTTT.

The chain carries TRBV25-1 and TRBJ2-7; TRBD1 might be the D (5 bases). The ends were cut back, 6 bases at V and 0 bases at J, with 12 bases in the middle. This CDR3 is 14 amino acids long. CDR1 is MGHDK, CDR2 SYGVNS, per germline. This CDR3 is CASRGPTGSYEQYF. The CDR3 nucleotides read TGTGCCAGCAGGGGGCCTACAGGCTCCTACGAGCAGTACTTC.

The rearrangement links TRBV5-6 to TRBJ1-3, with TRBD1 identical over 7 bases. Losses at the gene ends were 6 bases for V and 1 base for J; bases not matched to a gene: 10. Germline V CDR1 and CDR2: SGHDT, YYEEEE. The CDR3 sequence is 16 residues long. The CDR3 here is CASTTGPPTSGNTIYF. The CDR3 DNA follows: TGTGCCAGCACGACAGGGCCCCCAACATCTGGAAACACCATATATTTT. The complete variable domain, with remaining parts taken from reference TRBV5-6 and TRBJ1-3, reads DAGVTQSPTHLIKTRGQQVTLRCSPKSGHDTVSWYQQALGQGPQFIFQYYEEEERQRGNFPDRFSGHQFPNYSSELNVNALLLGDSALYLCASTTGPPTSGNTIYFGEGSWLTVV.

The chain employs TRBV7-2 and TRBJ1-5, with D possibly being TRBD1 (5 bases). Looked up from germline, CDR1 is SGHTA and CDR2 is FQGNSA. V lost 2 bases, J lost 2 bases, and 13 bases lay in between. CDR3 length: 16 residues. CDR3 loop: CASSLRDFGGNQPQHF. The CDR3 DNA is TGTGCCAGCAGCTTAAGGGACTTTGGTGGCAATCAGCCCCAGCATTTT.

The rearrangement uses TRBV5-1 and TRBJ2-7, with a possible D match to TRBD1 (5 bases). Germline CDR1 is SGHRS and CDR2 is YFSETQ. V was shortened by 0 bases and J by 0 bases, with 13 bases between the two germline ends. The CDR3 spans 16 residues. CDR3 in DNA: TGCGCCAGCAGCTTGGCTCTTCAGGGCTTCTCCTACGAGCAGTACTTC. Translated: CASSLALQGFSYEQYF.

The J gene is TRBJ1-4, the V gene TRBV30, with D perhaps matching TRBD1 (6 bases). CDR1 is GTSNPN, CDR2 SVGIG, per germline (reference sequence). V lost 4 bases to trimming and J lost 2 bases, with 14 bases between them. There are 15 residues in the CDR3. The CDR3 sequence: CAWTPTDSTNEKLFF. The CDR3 region has the DNA TGTGCCTGGACTCCGACGGACAGCACTAATGAAAAACTGTTTTTT.

This chain uses TRBV19 with TRBJ2-1; 12 positions match TRBD2. The junction had 3 bases not matched to a gene; V was cut back by 5 bases and J by 7 bases. This CDR3 region has 14 residues. CDR1 LNHDA and CDR2 SQIVND come from the germline V gene (reference sequence). The CDR3 loop is CASSAGLAGNEQFF. The CDR3 DNA follows: TGTGCCAGTAGTGCCGGACTAGCGGGGAATGAGCAGTTCTTC.

The chain combines TRBV30 with TRBJ2-4; perhaps TRBD1 as D (6 bases). Trimming left V 3 bases short and J 9 bases short, with 24 bases between. The CDR3 loop spans 16 amino acids. The germline CDR1 and CDR2 sequences are GTSNPN and SVGIG (reference sequence). The CDR3 nucleotides are TGTGCCTGGAGCTCGGACCAGGGGTTGGGCCGAGGCATTCAGTACTTC. Protein sequence: CAWSSDQGLGRGIQYF.

The chain employs TRBV2 and TRBJ2-2; weak D call: TRBD1 (5 bases). This CDR3 region has 15 residues. Germline-derived CDR1 and CDR2 are SNHLY and FYNNEI. V lost 3 bases and J lost 2, with 10 bases in between. Here the CDR3 reads CASSEIQGNTGELFF. CDR3 nucleotide sequence: TGTGCCAGCAGTGAGATTCAGGGAAACACCGGGGAGCTGTTTTTT.

V is TRBV24-1 and J is TRBJ2-5; D remains unclear. Germline CDR1 KGHDR, CDR2 SFDVKD. V was cut by 3 bases and J by 5 bases, with 6 bases left in between. This CDR3 has 12 residues. Here the CDR3 reads CATSDNGETQYF. Written as DNA, the CDR3 is TGTGCCACCAGTGATAACGGGGAGACCCAGTACTTC.

A few counts support this clone. V is TRBV13 and J is TRBJ1-1; 7 bases are shared with TRBD1. Germline CDR1 reads PRHDT; CDR2 reads FYEKMQ (reference sequence). The CDR3 covers 14 residues. After removal of 3 bases from V and 7 bases from J, the junction contained 8 bases not matched to a gene. The CDR3 DNA reads as TGTGCCAGCAGCTTCGGGCAGGGGGACATTGAAGCTTTCTTT. Amino acid sequence: CASSFGQGDIEAFF.

The chain is built from TRBV29-1 and TRBJ2-7; 8 bases match TRBD1. The ends lost 3 bases at V and 6 bases at J; junction bases unmatched: 10. The CDR3 is 14 amino acids. Germline CDR1 and CDR2: SQVTM and ANQGSEA. CDR3 bases: TGCAGCGTTGACCCCGGGACAGGTGTCTCCGAGCAGTACTTC. It is translated as CSVDPGTGVSEQYF.

The chain joins TRBV7-2 to TRBJ1-2; no definite D call. The germline CDR1 and CDR2 sequences are SGHTA and FQGNSA. Trimming took 4 bases from V and 4 from J, leaving 13 bases between them. This CDR3 is built from 14 residues. Written as DNA, the CDR3 is TGTGCCAGCAGCTCCTATGACATGGTCTATGGCTACACCTTC. Protein: CASSSYDMVYGYTF.

J is TRBJ2-1 and V is TRBV29-1; weak D call: TRBD1 (5 bases). Germline lookup yields CDR1 SQVTM and CDR2 ANQGSEA. The CDR3 is 12 residues long. V was shortened by 6 bases and J by 10 bases, with 16 bases between the two germline ends. The CDR3 here is CSVGFDRSEQFF. The DNA for the CDR3 is TGCAGCGTCGGGTTCGACAGAAGCGAGCAGTTCTTC.

This chain links TRBV6-5 with TRBJ2-3; 11 bases fit TRBD2. CDR1 and CDR2 (germline): MNHEY, SVGAGI. This CDR3 spans 15 amino acids. Trimming at V came to 5 bases and at J to 8 bases, leaving 9 bases not matched to a gene. The CDR3 coding sequence is TGTGCCAGCAGTCAGACTAGCGGGGAGGCGGCTACGCAGTATTTT. Encoded protein: CASSQTSGEAATQYF.

In DNA, the CDR3 is TGCGCCAGCAGCTTGGCCGGGGGGGCTATAGGGGACACTGAAGCTTTCTTT. Encoded protein: CASSLAGGAIGDTEAFF. This rearrangement joins TRBV5-1 to TRBJ1-1, with D maybe TRBD1 (6 bases). The CDR3 is 17 residues long. From germline, CDR1 is SGHRS and CDR2 YFSETQ. The V end lost 0 bases, the J end lost 3 bases, and 18 bases lay between the germline ends.

The rearrangement uses TRBV5-1 and TRBJ2-2; D gene ambiguous. Germline V gene sequence: CDR1 SGHRS, CDR2 YFSETQ. This CDR3 contains 14 residues. The germline V and J ends were trimmed by 1 base and 6 bases, with 10 bases remaining between them. Written as DNA, the CDR3 is TGCGCCAGCAGCTTGAAAGACTGGGCCGGGGAGCTGTTTTTT. Its translation is CASSLKDWAGELFF. Variable domain in full (rest from reference TRBV5-1 and TRBJ2-2): KAGVTQTPRYLIKTRGQQVTLSCSPISGHRSVSWYQQTPGQGLQFLFEYFSETQRNKGNFPGRFSGRQFSNSRSEMNVSTLELGDSALYLCASSLKDWAGELFFGEGSRLTVL.